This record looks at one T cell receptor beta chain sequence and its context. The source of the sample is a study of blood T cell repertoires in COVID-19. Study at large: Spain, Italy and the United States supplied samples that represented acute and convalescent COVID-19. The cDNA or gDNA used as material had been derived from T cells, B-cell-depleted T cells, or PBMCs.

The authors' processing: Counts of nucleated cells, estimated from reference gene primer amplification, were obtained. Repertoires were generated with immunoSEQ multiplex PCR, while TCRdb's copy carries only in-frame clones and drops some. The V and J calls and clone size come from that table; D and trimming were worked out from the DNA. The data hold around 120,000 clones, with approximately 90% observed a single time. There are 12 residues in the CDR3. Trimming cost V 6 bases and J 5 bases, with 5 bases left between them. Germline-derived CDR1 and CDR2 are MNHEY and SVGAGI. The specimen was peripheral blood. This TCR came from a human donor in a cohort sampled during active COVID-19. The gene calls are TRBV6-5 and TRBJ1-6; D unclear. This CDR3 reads CASRDNNSPLHF. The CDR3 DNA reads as TGTGCCAGCAGAGACAATAATTCACCCCTCCACTTT.